Listed here are 32 T cell receptor beta chains from one sample, sequenced in a study of blood T cell repertoires in COVID-19 (dated by TCRdb to 2020 to 2021). Receptors were amplified or captured by the immunoSEQ multiplex PCR assay. This immuneACCESS table, as held by TCRdb, lists in-frame sequences with V and J called but not all clones. Of the missing ones, under half trace to an unresolved V gene in checked studies; the others have no known cause. The table for this sample lists 200,000 to 250,000 clones; approximately 91% of them were counted only once. The ten largest clonotypes hold less than 3.5% of the sample. Sequencing was done on a sample of peripheral blood. The receptors here all came from an older woman with acute or convalescent COVID-19.

DNA of the CDR3: TGTGCCAGCAGCTTGGCGACAGGGGGCAACGAGCAGTACTTC. Its protein product is CASSLATGGNEQYF. The chain recombines TRBV5-6 with TRBJ2-7, with 10 bases aligning to TRBD1. Germline trimming cut 0 bases from V and 5 bases from J; bases unmatched to any gene: 2. Per germline, CDR1 SGHDT and CDR2 YYEEEE. This CDR3 spans 14 amino acids.

The rearrangement joins TRBV6-4 to TRBJ2-5, with a weak D call TRBD1 (6 bases). Germline assignment: CDR1 MRHNA and CDR2 SNTAGT. Trimming left V 7 bases short and J 3 bases short, with 21 bases between. The CDR3 is 16 residues long. The CDR3: CASNPFRQGRKETQYF. CDR3 DNA sequence: TGTGCCAGCAACCCCTTCAGGCAGGGGCGCAAAGAGACCCAGTACTTC.

The J gene is TRBJ1-2, the V gene TRBV19; TRBD1 is a possible D gene (5 bases). The CDR3 is 12 amino acids. V was trimmed by 7 bases and J by 6 bases, leaving 12 bases between them. The V gene's germline CDR1 is LNHDA and CDR2 SQIVND (reference sequence). Here the CDR3 reads CASIGGRDGYTF. Written as DNA, the CDR3 is TGTGCCAGTATTGGGGGGAGGGATGGCTACACCTTC.

The chain joins TRBV28 to TRBJ2-1; D is undetermined. CDR3 size: 13 residues. Germline CDR1 MDHEN, CDR2 SYDVKM. V lost 8 bases and J 1 base, leaving 9 bases between the germline ends. The CDR3 DNA is TGTGCCAGCGGAGAACTTTCCTACAATGAGCAGTTCTTC. As protein: CASGELSYNEQFF.

This clone was seen only a few times. The gene calls are TRBV5-4 and TRBJ2-5; D is perhaps TRBD2 (7 bases). Between the trimmed V and J ends, which lost 3 bases and 5 bases, there was a span of 26 bases. The CDR3 loop spans 18 amino acids. Germline CDR1 is SGHNT and CDR2 is YYREEE (reference sequence). CDR3 sequence reads: CASSWGTPIRGARETQYF. The CDR3 DNA sequence: TGTGCCAGCAGCTGGGGCACCCCAATTCGGGGGGCCCGGGAGACCCAGTACTTC.

The gene calls are TRBV7-9 and TRBJ1-1; the D gene is possibly TRBD1 (5 bases). This CDR3 comprises 14 residues. Germline CDR1 SEHNR, CDR2 FQNEAQ (reference sequence). V lost 1 base, J lost 10 bases, and 16 bases lay in between. In DNA, the CDR3 is TGTGCCAGCAGCTTAGTGGGTTGGGGGGAAGGAGCTTTCTTT. This gives the protein CASSLVGWGEGAFF.

V gene TRBV6-6 combines with J gene TRBJ2-2; 11 bases are a match to TRBD2. Germline V gene data show CDR1 as MNHNY and CDR2 as SVGAGI (reference sequence). This CDR3 contains 15 residues. The ends lost 4 bases at V and 6 bases at J; junction bases unmatched: 4. CDR3: CASSFLAGGPGELFF. The CDR3 nucleotides are TGTGCCAGCAGTTTTTTAGCGGGAGGGCCCGGGGAGCTGTTTTTT.

The chain links TRBV6-1 to TRBJ1-1, with TRBD1 identical over 8 bases. This CDR3 region has 17 residues. CDR1 and CDR2 from the germline V gene are MNHNS and SASEGT. Losses at the gene ends were 2 bases for V and 1 base for J; bases not matched to a gene: 9. Here the CDR3 reads CASSEFVSGGTNTEAFF. The CDR3, as DNA: TGTGCCAGCAGTGAATTTGTGTCAGGGGGCACGAACACTGAAGCTTTCTTT.

The J gene is TRBJ2-3, the V gene TRBV21-1; TRBD2, the table's D call, was not compared with the DNA. TRBV21-1 is a pseudogene. The CDR3 covers 16 residues. CDR3 nucleotides: TGTGCCAGCAGCAAAGGTGCGCGGGAGCCTTCTGATACGCAGTATTTT. Its translation is CASSKGAREPSDTQYF.

This chain links TRBV9 with TRBJ2-7, with 10 bases fitting TRBD2. The V segment lost 0 bases and the J segment 2 bases; nucleotides outside the gene matches: 5. Germline values: CDR1 SGDLS, CDR2 YYNGEE. CDR3 length equals 16 residues. CDR3 DNA: TGTGCCAGCAGCGTAGCTACAGCGGGAGGGCCCTACGAGCAGTACTTC. Translating gives CASSVATAGGPYEQYF.

The chain joins TRBV9 to TRBJ2-5; tentative D call: TRBD2 (6 bases). The CDR3 consists of 15 residues. V lost 1 base, J lost 2 bases, and 12 bases lay in between. Germline CDR1 SGDLS, CDR2 YYNGEE. Written as DNA, the CDR3 is TGTGCCAGCAGCGTAAGTGCGGGGCTACAAGAGACCCAGTACTTC. It specifies CASSVSAGLQETQYF.

This sequence joins TRBV2 and TRBJ1-1; tentative D call: TRBD1 (5 bases). The CDR3 is made up of 15 amino acids. Germline V lookup: CDR1 SNHLY, CDR2 FYNNEI. V was trimmed by 7 bases and J by 4 bases, leaving 19 bases between them. The CDR3 DNA reads TGTGCCAGCACCGCCAGAGGGTCGGGGGGCACTGAAGCTTTCTTT. It is translated as CASTARGSGGTEAFF. Based on the CDR3 plus reference TRBV2 and TRBJ1-1, the full variable domain is EPEVTQTPSHQVTQMGQEVILRCVPISNHLYFYWYRQILGQKVEFLVSFYNNEISEKSEIFDDQFSVERPDGSNFTLKIRSTKLEDSAMYFCASTARGSGGTEAFFGQGTRLTVV.

The V and J genes are TRBV7-9 and TRBJ1-2; D is unresolved. Germline V gives CDR1 SEHNR, CDR2 FQNEAQ (reference sequence). This CDR3 is built from 15 residues. V shed 1 base and J shed 8 bases, with 17 bases lying between them. The CDR3 loop reads CASSLEIMGSAGYTF. The CDR3 nucleotides are TGTGCCAGCAGCTTAGAGATTATGGGCTCGGCGGGCTACACCTTC.

This chain connects TRBV7-9 to TRBJ2-7; D may be TRBD1 (7 bases). The CDR3 totals 15 residues. The germline CDR1 and CDR2 sequences are SEHNR and FQNEAQ (reference sequence). Trimming removed 5 bases at V and 0 bases at J, with 14 bases between. The CDR3 region has the DNA TGTGCCAGCAGCGAATACAGGGGACTCTCCTACGAGCAGTACTTC. Translation: CASSEYRGLSYEQYF. Full variable domain (missing parts from reference TRBV7-9 and TRBJ2-7): DTGVSQNPRHKITKRGQNVTFRCDPISEHNRLYWYRQTLGQGPEFLTYFQNEAQLEKSRLLSDRFSAERPKGSFSTLEIQRTEQGDSAMYLCASSEYRGLSYEQYFGPGTRLTVT.

The chain is built from TRBV7-2 and TRBJ1-5; TRBD1 matches at 7 bases. This CDR3 is 15 amino acids long. The J segment lost 8 bases and the V segment lost 1 base, leaving 8 bases of the junction unmatched. Germline V CDR1 and CDR2: SGHTA, FQGNSA. The CDR3 DNA is TGTGCCAGCAGCTTAGATCGGTCAGGGGGAGAGCCCCAGCATTTT. As protein: CASSLDRSGGEPQHF. The full variable domain, its missing parts supplied by reference TRBV7-2 and TRBJ1-5, is GAGVSQSPSNKVTEKGKDVELRCDPISGHTALYWYRQSLGQGLEFLIYFQGNSAPDKSGLPSDRFSAERTGGSVSTLTIQRTQQEDSAVYLCASSLDRSGGEPQHFGDGTRLSIL.

The chain links TRBV18 to TRBJ1-2; D not resolved. Germline lookup yields CDR1 KGHSH and CDR2 LQKENI. Trimming removed 3 bases from V and 2 bases from J, with 13 bases in between. This CDR3 has 15 residues. The DNA for the CDR3 is TGTGCCAGCTCACCCCAGCCCCAGGTCAACTATGGCTACACCTTC. This translates into CASSPQPQVNYGYTF.

This clone was found once. The chain joins TRBV19 to TRBJ2-7; 8 positions agree with TRBD1. Germline CDR1 is LNHDA and CDR2 is SQIVND (reference sequence). With V trimmed by 7 bases and J by 4 bases, 9 bases remained unmatched. The CDR3 sequence is 14 residues long. The CDR3 DNA follows: TGTGCCAGTACCTCGACAGGGGCCGGATACGAGCAGTACTTC. Protein product: CASTSTGAGYEQYF. The full variable domain, completed using reference TRBV19 and TRBJ2-7, is DGGITQSPKYLFRKEGQNVTLSCEQNLNHDAMYWYRQDPGQGLRLIYYSQIVNDFQKGDIAEGYSVSREKKESFPLTVTSAQKNPTAFYLCASTSTGAGYEQYFGPGTRLTVT.

V gene TRBV28 combines with J gene TRBJ1-6; 7 bases align to TRBD1. CDR1 is MDHEN, CDR2 SYDVKM, per germline. The CDR3 has 17 amino acids. Trimming at V came to 2 bases and at J to 6 bases, leaving 10 bases not matched to a gene. This CDR3 is CASSLVRQGRFNSPLHF. In nucleotides, the CDR3 is TGTGCCAGCAGTTTAGTCCGACAGGGTAGATTTAATTCACCCCTCCACTTT.

This chain joins TRBV29-1 and TRBJ1-3; D call uncertain. The V and J ends lost 7 bases and 0 bases respectively, with 10 bases between them. This CDR3 comprises 13 residues. Germline CDR1 and CDR2: SQVTM and ANQGSEA. The CDR3 reads CSAVRYSGNTIYF. The DNA of the CDR3 is TGCAGCGCCGTCCGGTACTCTGGAAACACCATATATTTT.

The chain uses TRBV19 and TRBJ1-5; 7 nucleotides align to TRBD1. The CDR3 covers 14 residues. From germline, CDR1 is LNHDA and CDR2 SQIVND (reference sequence). The trim removed 4 bases at V and 2 bases at J, leaving 2 bases unmatched. The CDR3 loop reads CASSRGTGNQPQHF. CDR3 nucleotide sequence: TGTGCCAGTAGTAGGGGGACAGGCAATCAGCCCCAGCATTTT.

The gene calls are TRBV6-1 and TRBJ1-2, with D possibly TRBD1 on 5 matching bases. Trimming removed 2 bases at V and 6 bases at J, with 7 bases between. The CDR3 extends over 12 amino acids. Germline CDR1 is MNHNS and CDR2 is SASEGT. The CDR3 nucleotides are TGTGCCAGCAGTGAACGGGGGAATGGCTACACCTTC. Encoded protein: CASSERGNGYTF.

Points on this clone: Other DNA sequences from this sample encode an identical CDR3 as well. The rearrangement links TRBV7-9 to TRBJ1-4; D is undetermined. Germline lookup yields CDR1 SEHNR and CDR2 FQNEAQ (reference sequence). This CDR3 contains 12 residues. V gave up 4 bases and J gave up 8 bases, with 8 bases separating them. DNA for the CDR3: TGTGCCAGCAGCTCCATACGGGAAAAACTGTTTTTT. As protein: CASSSIREKLFF.

This clone was seen once. This chain uses TRBV4-2 with TRBJ1-4, with 12 bases lining up with TRBD1. CDR1 and CDR2 from the germline V gene are LGHNA and YNFKEQ. This CDR3 has 16 residues. V was clipped by 4 bases and J by 2 bases; unmatched bases: 2. CDR3: CASSPGQGATNEKLFF. The CDR3 coding sequence is TGTGCCAGCAGCCCGGGACAGGGGGCGACTAATGAAAAACTGTTTTTT.

The gene calls are TRBV5-1 and TRBJ2-3; TRBD2 matches at 10 bases. The CDR3 is 15 residues long. Trimming cost V 1 base and J 14 bases; bases outside gene matches: 13. CDR1 and CDR2 from the germline V gene are SGHRS and YFSETQ. The CDR3 nucleotides read TGCGCCAGCAGCTTGTCGAGTCTAGCGGGAGTGCGCCCGTATTTT. This codes for CASSLSSLAGVRPYF.

This chain connects TRBV5-1 to TRBJ1-2, with TRBD1 matching 10 bases. Germline values: CDR1 SGHRS, CDR2 YFSETQ. The V gene end was trimmed by 5 bases and the J gene end by 7 bases; junction bases not matched to a gene: 11. The length of the CDR3 is 15 residues. CDR3 nucleotide sequence: TGCGCCAGCAGAAGATCACCGGGACAGGGGCCTGGCTACACCTTC. Translating gives CASRRSPGQGPGYTF.

The chain couples TRBV24-1 to TRBJ2-2; 8 nucleotides agree with TRBD1. This CDR3 has 15 amino acids. The V gene end was trimmed by 1 base and the J gene end by 6 bases; junction bases not matched to a gene: 3. CDR1 and CDR2 from the germline V gene are KGHDR and SFDVKD. CDR3 coding DNA: TGTGCCACCAGTGATTTCGACAGGGGTCCCGGGGAGCTGTTTTTT. It encodes CATSDFDRGPGELFF.

The CDR3 nucleotides are TGTGCCAGCAGTCCCCCACTACATGAGCAGTTCTTC. It codes for CASSPPLHEQFF. V gene TRBV28 combines with J gene TRBJ2-1, with unresolved D. V was cut by 5 bases and J by 8 bases, with 10 bases left in between. The germline CDR1 and CDR2 sequences are MDHEN and SYDVKM. The CDR3 is made up of 12 amino acids.

The J gene is TRBJ2-5, the V gene TRBV3-1 (or the pseudogene TRBV3-2), with D unclear. The CDR3 contains 14 residues. Germline CDR1 is LGHDT and CDR2 is YNNKEL (reference sequence). Trimming stripped 0 bases from V and 5 bases from J, with 10 bases between. CDR3 sequence reads: CASSQDLFRETQYF. DNA of the CDR3: TGTGCCAGCAGCCAAGACCTATTTCGGGAGACCCAGTACTTC.

The V and J genes are TRBV6-5 and TRBJ2-7; D perhaps matches TRBD2 (6 bases). With 6 bases removed from V and 3 bases from J, the gap between germline ends came to 18 bases. The germline gives CDR1 MNHEY, CDR2 SVGAGI. The CDR3 consists of 15 residues. CDR3 coding DNA: TGTGCCAGCAGCAAGCCGGCTAGCGCTTTCTACGAGCAGTACTTC. It encodes CASSKPASAFYEQYF.

Comments on this clone: Different DNA sequences within this sample yield the same CDR3. The rearrangement links TRBV30 to TRBJ2-5, with a tentative D call TRBD2 (6 bases). The ends were cut back, 0 bases at V and 4 bases at J, with 9 bases in the middle. Germline CDR1 and CDR2: GTSNPN and SVGIG (reference sequence). The CDR3 consists of 13 residues. CDR3 protein: CAWSVGGVETQYF. The CDR3 DNA reads as TGTGCCTGGAGTGTAGGAGGGGTAGAGACCCAGTACTTC.

V gene TRBV6-1 combines with J gene TRBJ1-6; D is uncertain. Trimming removed 3 bases from V and 0 bases from J, with 9 bases in between. The germline CDR1 and CDR2 sequences are MNHNS and SASEGT. The CDR3 spans 16 residues. CDR3 residues: CASSDERSSYNSPLHF. In nucleotides, the CDR3 is TGTGCCAGCAGTGACGAGCGTAGCTCCTATAATTCACCCCTCCACTTT.

The count of this clone is one. The chain combines TRBV3-1 (or the pseudogene TRBV3-2) with TRBJ2-1; the D is unclear. Germline V gene data show CDR1 as LGHDT and CDR2 as YNNKEL (reference sequence). Trimming took 1 base from V and 6 from J, leaving 10 bases between them. This CDR3 comprises 14 residues. As DNA, the CDR3 is TGTGCCAGCAGCCAAGGCGTAGCCATCAATGAGCAGTTCTTC. Its protein is CASSQGVAINEQFF.